A single TCR beta chain is shown here with its context. The data stem from a study of blood T cell repertoires in COVID-19. The V segment lost 6 bases and the J segment 0 bases; nucleotides outside the gene matches: 3. The germline CDR1 and CDR2 sequences are SQVTM and ANQGSEA. The CDR3 totals 14 residues. Only in-frame clones appear in the TCRdb table, and some are missing; sequencing was by immunoSEQ multiplex PCR. The sample yields under 150,000 clones, roughly 80% seen once. The chain combines TRBV29-1 with TRBJ1-3; 9 nucleotides agree with TRBD1. Sample: peripheral blood. The clonotype originates from a woman older than 75 with acute or convalescent COVID-19. This CDR3 reads CSVRQGVSGNTIYF. As DNA, the CDR3 is TGCAGCGTCCGACAGGGGGTCTCTGGAAACACCATATATTTT.